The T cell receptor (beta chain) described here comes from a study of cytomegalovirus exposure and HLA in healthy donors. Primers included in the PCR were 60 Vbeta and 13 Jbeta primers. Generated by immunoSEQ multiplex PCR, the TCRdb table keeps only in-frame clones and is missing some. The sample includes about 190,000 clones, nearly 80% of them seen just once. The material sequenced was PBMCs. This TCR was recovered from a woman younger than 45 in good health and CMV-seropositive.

CDR3 in DNA: TGTGCCAGCAGCTCCCGTACCCGGGATTTGGATGAAAAACTGTTTTTT. This encodes CASSSRTRDLDEKLFF. The chain joins TRBV7-9 to TRBJ1-4; D is ambiguous. The germline V gene encodes CDR1 SEHNR and CDR2 FQNEAQ (reference sequence). The V end lost 4 bases, the J end lost 6 bases, and 18 bases lay between the germline ends. The CDR3 totals 16 residues.